The clone carrying this T cell receptor beta chain was counted many times. Its antigen is unidentified. The yield of each sequencing run was over 190 million TCR-beta sequences from 15-18 subjects. TCRdb fed the 5' RACE reads into MiXCR, producing one record per CDR3 protein. The sample includes around 53,000 distinct CDR3 sequences, approximately 4% seen only once; the top ten take about 3.1%. This CDR3 contains 16 residues. V lost 2 bases, J lost 8 bases, and 5 bases stayed unmatched. Germline CDR1 and CDR2: MNHEY and SVGAGI. The sample comes from a study of neurological immune-mediated disorders. Broader study findings: When the repertoires were sorted by phylogenetic grouping, those of 18 of 34 multiple sclerosis patients ended up in one related-CDR3 cluster, a possible signature.

From 2 million PBMCs stored at -80 C, the unsorted libraries were generated. This clonotype was sampled from a man aged 45-65 years with multiple sclerosis. This chain connects TRBV6-5 to TRBJ2-1; TRBD2 aligns across 14 bases. Sequencing input: PBMCs. CDR3 DNA: TGTGCCAGCAGTTACACCGGGACTAGCGGGAGTGATGAGCAGTTCTTC. Translating gives CASSYTGTSGSDEQFF.